This passage covers 15 T cell receptor beta chains from one sample sequenced in a study of T cells of healthy individuals. TCRdb independently ran MiXCR on the 5' RACE reads; one entry per CDR3 protein. Among 55,000 to 65,000 distinct CDR3 sequences listed, about a sixth were seen once. The receptors shown here come from a human donor in good health.

This clonotype was counted between two and nine times. The chain carries TRBV7-3 and TRBJ2-5, with 8 positions matching TRBD2. Germline V gene sequence: CDR1 SGHTA, CDR2 FQGTGA. Trimming took 4 bases from V and 4 from J; bases not matched to a gene: 17. The CDR3 totals 18 residues. The CDR3 DNA sequence: TGTGCCAGCAGCTCCGAGCTCCTCATAGCGGGAAAGGTAGAGACCCAGTACTTC. This translates into CASSSELLIAGKVETQYF.

This clonotype was seen a few times. The chain couples TRBV5-1 to TRBJ2-2; 8 bases match TRBD2. V was pared by 5 bases and J by 2 bases, with 8 bases of the junction left unmatched. Germline-derived CDR1 and CDR2 are SGHRS and YFSETQ. There are 16 residues in the CDR3. CDR3 coding DNA: TGCGCCAGCAGTTCGAGCGGGGGAACTAACACCGGGGAGCTGTTTTTT. Residues: CASSSSGGTNTGELFF.

This clonotype was picked up a small number of times. V gene TRBV28 combines with J gene TRBJ1-1; no reliable D call. Between the trimmed V and J ends, which lost 3 bases and 4 bases, there was a span of 9 bases. The CDR3 totals 13 residues. The germline CDR1 and CDR2 sequences are MDHEN and SYDVKM. The CDR3 coding sequence is TGTGCCAGCAGTTTGGGCCTCGGCACTGAAGCTTTCTTT. Translated, it gives CASSLGLGTEAFF.

J is TRBJ1-3 and V is TRBV12-3 or TRBV12-4; D remains unclear. Trimming took 2 bases from V and 9 from J, leaving 5 bases between them. This CDR3 is built from 11 residues. The CDR3 nucleotides are TGTGCCAGCAGTTTAAGGGTCACCATATATTTT. This sequence encodes CASSLRVTIYF.

This chain links TRBV7-2 with TRBJ2-5; D unresolved. Per the germline V gene, CDR1 is SGHTA and CDR2 is FQGNSA. There are 12 residues in the CDR3. V was cut by 1 base and J by 4 bases, with 4 bases left in between. The CDR3 region is CASSLDRETQYF. CDR3 bases: TGTGCCAGCAGCTTAGACAGAGAGACCCAGTACTTC.

Note on this clonotype: This could be a read error, since a much larger clone is one nucleotide away. The chain carries TRBV6-2 or TRBV6-3 and TRBJ1-1; D call uncertain. Germline V lookup: CDR1 MNHEY, CDR2 SVGEGT. This CDR3 region has 15 residues. DNA for the CDR3: TGTGCCAGCAGTAAATATACGGGCCAAAGGGCAGAAGCTTTATTT. Translating it yields CASSKYTGQRAEALF.

The V and J genes are TRBV4-1 and TRBJ1-6; TRBD1 might be the D (5 bases). The CDR3 spans 14 residues. Between the trimmed V and J ends, which lost 3 bases and 5 bases, there was a span of 8 bases. Germline CDR1 is MGHRA and CDR2 is YSYEKL. CDR3 sequence: CASSQPRDNSPLHF. The CDR3 DNA is TGCGCCAGCAGCCAGCCCAGGGATAATTCACCCCTCCACTTT.

This clonotype has only a few counts. V is TRBV14 and J is TRBJ2-7; the D is unclear. This CDR3 has 14 residues. The V gene's germline CDR1 is SGHDN and CDR2 FVKESK. V shed 1 base and J shed 3 bases, with 10 bases lying between them. CDR3 in DNA: TGTGCCAGCAGCCAAGGCTCCGCGCTCTACGAGCAGTACTTC. Encoded protein: CASSQGSALYEQYF.

Remarks on this clonotype: Germline is not matched at one junction end, which may reflect a read error. This chain connects TRBV15 to TRBJ2-3; TRBD1 is a possible D gene (6 bases). Germline assignment: CDR1 LNHNV and CDR2 YYDKDF (reference sequence). The CDR3 is 16 amino acids. The CDR3 nucleotides read TGTGCCACCAGCAGATCCCCCGGACAGAGCAAAGATACGCAGTATTTT. This translates into CATSRSPGQSKDTQYF.

V is TRBV7-6 and J is TRBJ1-1; 8 nucleotides agree with TRBD1. This CDR3 spans 13 amino acids. V trimming: 5 bases; J trimming: 5 bases; junction bases outside the gene matches: 4. Germline lookup yields CDR1 SGHVS and CDR2 FNYEAQ. As DNA, the CDR3 is TGTGCCAGCAGCCGGACAGGGCTTACTGAAGCTTTCTTT. It is translated as CASSRTGLTEAFF. Complete variable domain (other parts from reference TRBV7-6 and TRBJ1-1): GAGVSQSPRYKVTKRGQDVALRCDPISGHVSLYWYRQALGQGPEFLTYFNYEAQQDKSGLPNDRFSAERPEGSISTLTIQRTEQRDSAMYRCASSRTGLTEAFFGQGTRLTVV.

This clonotype was seen a handful of times. The genes are TRBV7-4 and TRBJ1-6; D not resolved. The CDR3 consists of 20 residues. Germline V lookup: CDR1 SGHVT, CDR2 SQSDAQ. V was trimmed by 1 base and J by 0 bases, leaving 19 bases between them. The CDR3 sequence is CASSLELWRANSSYNSPLHF. The CDR3 nucleotides read TGTGCCAGCAGCTTAGAACTGTGGAGGGCGAACAGCTCCTATAATTCACCCCTCCACTTT.

The gene calls are TRBV20-1 and TRBJ2-1; D may be TRBD2 (6 bases). The CDR3 contains 14 residues. Germline lookup yields CDR1 DFQATT and CDR2 SNEGSKA (reference sequence). CDR3 nucleotide sequence: TGCGCAGCTCCCTCATGGCGGGAAAACAATGAGCAGTTCTTC. This encodes CAAPSWRENNEQFF.

This clonotype was recorded at least ten times. The chain links TRBV25-1 to TRBJ1-2, with TRBD1 matching over 7 bases. In germline, CDR1 is MGHDK, CDR2 SYGVNS. This CDR3 spans 15 amino acids. Germline trimming cut 3 bases from V and 4 bases from J; bases unmatched to any gene: 8. The chain's CDR3 is CASSDERGQFYGYTF. CDR3 sequence (DNA): TGTGCCAGCAGTGACGAAAGGGGACAGTTCTATGGCTACACCTTC.

This clonotype was recorded at least ten times. The chain combines TRBV2 with TRBJ2-3, with 12 bases identical to TRBD1. With 4 bases clipped from V and 4 bases from J, the junction kept 3 bases outside the gene matches. Looked up from germline, CDR1 is SNHLY and CDR2 is FYNNEI. The length of the CDR3 is 15 residues. CDR3 coding DNA: TGTGCCAGCAGTGGGGGACAGGGGGCTGCAGATACGCAGTATTTT. Residues: CASSGGQGAADTQYF.

Only one count was recorded for this clonotype. The V call is TRBV28, the J call TRBJ1-1; D not certain. The V end was cut by 6 bases, the J end by 9 bases, with 11 bases between. Germline loops: CDR1 MDHEN, CDR2 SYDVKM. CDR3 size: 11 residues. The CDR3 DNA reads as TGTGCCAGCAGGTCCCCAAACCAAGCTTTCTTT. Translated: CASRSPNQAFF.